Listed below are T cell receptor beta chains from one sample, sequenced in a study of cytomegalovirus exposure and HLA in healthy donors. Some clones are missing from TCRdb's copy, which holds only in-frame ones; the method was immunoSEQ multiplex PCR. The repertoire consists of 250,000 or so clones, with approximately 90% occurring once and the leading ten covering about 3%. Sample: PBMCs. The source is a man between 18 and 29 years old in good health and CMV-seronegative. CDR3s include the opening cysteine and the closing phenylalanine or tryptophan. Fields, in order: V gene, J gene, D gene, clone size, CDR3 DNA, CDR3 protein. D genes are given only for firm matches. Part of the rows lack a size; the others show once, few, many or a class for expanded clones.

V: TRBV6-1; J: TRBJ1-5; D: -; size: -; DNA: TGTGCCAGCAGTGAAGAAGGGGATCAGCCCCAGCATTTT; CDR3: CASSEEGDQPQHF
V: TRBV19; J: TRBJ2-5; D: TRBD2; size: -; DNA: TGTGCCAGTTCCCCCCTAGCGGGAGATGGGGGAGAGACCCAGTACTTC; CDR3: CASSPLAGDGGETQYF
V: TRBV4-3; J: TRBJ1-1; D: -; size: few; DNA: TGCGCCAGCAGCCTCAGGGAGAACACTGAAGCTTTCTTT; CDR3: CASSLRENTEAFF
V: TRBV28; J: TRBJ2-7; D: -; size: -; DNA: TGTGCCAGCAGCTGGCAGGGTTTGAGTATCGAGCAGTACTTC; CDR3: CASSWQGLSIEQYF
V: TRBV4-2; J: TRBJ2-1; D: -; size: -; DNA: TGTGCCAGCAGCCTTACGGCCGGGGGGCAGTTCTTC; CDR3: CASSLTAGGQFF
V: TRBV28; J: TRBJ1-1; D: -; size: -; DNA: TGTGCCAGCAGTTTAGGCTCCTTGAACACTGAAGCTTTCTTT; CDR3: CASSLGSLNTEAFF
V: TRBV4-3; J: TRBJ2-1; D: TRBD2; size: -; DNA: TGCGCCAGTCAACTTGCGGGGGTCAATGAGCAGTTCTTC; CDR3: CASQLAGVNEQFF
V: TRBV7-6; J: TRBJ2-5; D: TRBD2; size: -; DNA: TGTGCCAGCAGCGGTCGACTAGCGGGGGGGGAAGAGACCCAGTACTTC; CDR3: CASSGRLAGGEETQYF
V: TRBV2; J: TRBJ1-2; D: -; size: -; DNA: TGTGCCAGCAGTTCCTGGGGGGGTGGCTACACCTTC; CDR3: CASSSWGGGYTF
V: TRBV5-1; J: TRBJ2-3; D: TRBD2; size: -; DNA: TGCGCCAGCAGCTCCCATCATACCTCCACTAGCGGGAGCACAGATACGCAGTATTTT; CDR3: CASSSHHTSTSGSTDTQYF
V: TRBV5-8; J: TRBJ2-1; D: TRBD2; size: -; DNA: TGTGCCAGCAGCTTGTTCGTGAGACTAGCGGGGACGACCTACAATGAGCAGTTCTTC; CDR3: CASSLFVRLAGTTYNEQFF
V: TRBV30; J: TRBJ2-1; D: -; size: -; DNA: TGTGCCTGGAGTGACCTACAGAGCTCCTACAATGAGCAGTTCTTC; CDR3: CAWSDLQSSYNEQFF
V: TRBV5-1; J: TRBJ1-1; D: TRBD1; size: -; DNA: TGCGCCAGCAGCTTGGTCCCGGGACAGGACACTGAAGCTTTCTTT; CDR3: CASSLVPGQDTEAFF
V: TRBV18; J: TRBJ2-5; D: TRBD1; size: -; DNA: TGTGCCAGCTCACGGACCAGGGGACAGGGGATTGAGACCCAGTACTTC; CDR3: CASSRTRGQGIETQYF
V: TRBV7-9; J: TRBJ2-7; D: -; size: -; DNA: TGTGCCAGCAGCTTAGCCCTCGGGACTGGAACCTACGAGCAGTACTTC; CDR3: CASSLALGTGTYEQYF
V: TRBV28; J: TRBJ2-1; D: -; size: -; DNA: TGTGCCAGCAGTTCTCGGAGAACTGGGCAGTTCTTC; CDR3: CASSSRRTGQFF
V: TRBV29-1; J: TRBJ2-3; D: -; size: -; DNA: TGCAGCGCGGGGGGCCCAGATACGCAGTATTTT; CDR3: CSAGGPDTQYF
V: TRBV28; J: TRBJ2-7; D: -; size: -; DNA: TGTGCCAGCAGTCACCCTAGTATTGGGAGCTACGAGCAGTACTTC; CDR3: CASSHPSIGSYEQYF
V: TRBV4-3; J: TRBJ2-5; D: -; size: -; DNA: TGCGCCAGCAGCCAAGATAGCTCTGTGGAGACCCAGTACTTC; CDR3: CASSQDSSVETQYF
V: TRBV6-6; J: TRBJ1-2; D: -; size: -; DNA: TGTGCCAGCAGCCCCTGGGTGGGGGGCTATGGCTACACCTTC; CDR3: CASSPWVGGYGYTF
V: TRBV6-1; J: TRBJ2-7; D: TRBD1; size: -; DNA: TGTGCCAGCAGTGAAAGGGACAGGGGCGACGAGCAGTACTTC; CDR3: CASSERDRGDEQYF
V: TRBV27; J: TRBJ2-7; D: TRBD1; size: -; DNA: TGTGCCAGCAGTCCCCACACCAGGGGGCCATCCTACGAGCAGTACTTC; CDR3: CASSPHTRGPSYEQYF
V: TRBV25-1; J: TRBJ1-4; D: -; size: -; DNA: TGTGCCAGCAGTGAGGCAAGGGGATACGGGGAAAAACTGTTTTTT; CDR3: CASSEARGYGEKLFF
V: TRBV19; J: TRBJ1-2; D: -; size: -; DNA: TGTGCCAGTCGACTTTGGGCCAGGGAGGACTATGGCTACACCTTC; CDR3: CASRLWAREDYGYTF